These 2 T cell receptor beta chains share one sample of origin, sequenced in a study of T cell responses to AZD1222 COVID-19 vaccine. Here immunoSEQ multiplex PCR was the method, and the copy in TCRdb shows in-frame clones only, minus some. This table has some 160,000 clones, 90% to 95% appearing once. The starting material was peripheral blood, obtained on day 0 of AZD1222 vaccination. Source of these receptors: an adult in good health.

V gene TRBV5-6 combines with J gene TRBJ2-2; D is unresolved. This CDR3 is built from 15 residues. The V gene's germline CDR1 is SGHDT and CDR2 YYEEEE. V was pared by 2 bases and J by 0 bases, with 8 bases between. The CDR3 nucleotides are TGTGCCAGCAGCTTTGGACGGCCGAACACCGGGGAGCTGTTTTTT. Translation gives CASSFGRPNTGELFF. The entire variable domain, with the rest obtained from reference TRBV5-6 and TRBJ2-2, is as follows: DAGVTQSPTHLIKTRGQQVTLRCSPKSGHDTVSWYQQALGQGPQFIFQYYEEEERQRGNFPDRFSGHQFPNYSSELNVNALLLGDSALYLCASSFGRPNTGELFFGEGSRLTVL.

The chain joins TRBV28 to TRBJ2-4, with D hard to call. The V gene's germline CDR1 is MDHEN and CDR2 SYDVKM. The ends were cut back, 3 bases at V and 0 bases at J, with 3 bases in the middle. CDR3 length: 13 amino acids. CDR3 in amino acids: CASSFLAKNIQYF. CDR3 bases: TGTGCCAGCAGTTTCCTAGCCAAAAACATTCAGTACTTC. The full variable domain, rest sourced from reference TRBV28 and TRBJ2-4, is DVKVTQSSRYLVKRTGEKVFLECVQDMDHENMFWYRQDPGLGLRLIYFSYDVKMKEKGDIPEGYSVSREKKERFSLILESASTNQTSMYLCASSFLAKNIQYFGAGTRLSVL.